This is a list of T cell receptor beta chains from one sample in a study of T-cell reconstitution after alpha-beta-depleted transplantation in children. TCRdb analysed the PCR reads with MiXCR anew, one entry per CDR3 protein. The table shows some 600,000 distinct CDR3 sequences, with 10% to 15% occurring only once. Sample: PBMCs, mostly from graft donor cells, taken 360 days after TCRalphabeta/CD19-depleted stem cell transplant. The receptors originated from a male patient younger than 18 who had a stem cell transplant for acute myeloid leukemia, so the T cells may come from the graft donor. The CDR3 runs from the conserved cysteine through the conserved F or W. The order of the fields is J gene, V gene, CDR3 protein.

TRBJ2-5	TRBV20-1	CSAPAGMETQYF
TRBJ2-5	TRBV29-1	CSVLGGGETQYF
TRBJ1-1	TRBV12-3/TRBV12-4	CASSLRGRGEAFF
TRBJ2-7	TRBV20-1	CSASADSTAQYEQYF
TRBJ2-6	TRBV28	CAAAPDMISGANVLTF
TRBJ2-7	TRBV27	CASSPPLGAGGNEQYF
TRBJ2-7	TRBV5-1	CASSLGDRVYEQYF
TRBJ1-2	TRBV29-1	CSVGTGIYGYTF
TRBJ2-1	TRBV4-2	CASSQDRPGTYNEQFF
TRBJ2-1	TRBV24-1	CATSDYPTGGNEQFF
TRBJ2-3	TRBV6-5	CASSYLAGITDTQYF
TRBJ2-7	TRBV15	CATSRGGTGVKTWQYF
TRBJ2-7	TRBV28	CASSPYRLAGDSYYEQYF
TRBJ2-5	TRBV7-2	CASSLRGVNEETQYF
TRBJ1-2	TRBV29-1	CSARRLTGHGYTF
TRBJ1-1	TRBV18	CASSPLSGWHTEAFF
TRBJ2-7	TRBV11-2	CATMRVNSHEQYF
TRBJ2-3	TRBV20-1	CSARLSLLARFPDTQYF
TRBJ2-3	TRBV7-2	CASSLEGQVTDTQYF